This T cell receptor (beta chain) was found in a study of T cells in pancreatic ductal adenocarcinoma. Study-wide points: No significant tumor-blood clonality difference; means were about 0.1 and 0.065. Enrichment of CD45RO+ effector over naive T cells in tumors may bias clonality. The resected pancreatic cancer cohort was biased toward the minority with early-stage disease.

Points on this clone: Its antigen remains unknown.

Selected pancreatic ductal adenocarcinoma patients had undergone surgery without neoadjuvant therapy. CDR1 and CDR2 from the germline V gene are SNHLY and FYNNEI. With 8 bases clipped from V and 5 bases from J, the junction kept 9 bases outside the gene matches. This CDR3 is built from 14 residues. Only in-frame clones appear in the TCRdb table, and some are missing; sequencing was by immunoSEQ multiplex PCR. Among over 90,000 clones listed, about 95% were seen once. Sequencing used PBMCs. The receptor was isolated from a human donor with pancreatic ductal adenocarcinoma. The gene calls are TRBV2 and TRBJ2-7, with TRBD2 identical over 10 bases. The CDR3 region is CASCLGLAGDEQYF. CDR3 sequence (DNA): TGTGCCAGCTGTCTCGGGCTAGCGGGAGACGAGCAGTACTTC. The complete variable domain, with remaining parts taken from reference TRBV2 and TRBJ2-7, reads EPEVTQTPSHQVTQMGQEVILRCVPISNHLYFYWYRQILGQKVEFLVSFYNNEISEKSEIFDDQFSVERPDGSNFTLKIRSTKLEDSAMYFCASCLGLAGDEQYFGPGTRLTVT.